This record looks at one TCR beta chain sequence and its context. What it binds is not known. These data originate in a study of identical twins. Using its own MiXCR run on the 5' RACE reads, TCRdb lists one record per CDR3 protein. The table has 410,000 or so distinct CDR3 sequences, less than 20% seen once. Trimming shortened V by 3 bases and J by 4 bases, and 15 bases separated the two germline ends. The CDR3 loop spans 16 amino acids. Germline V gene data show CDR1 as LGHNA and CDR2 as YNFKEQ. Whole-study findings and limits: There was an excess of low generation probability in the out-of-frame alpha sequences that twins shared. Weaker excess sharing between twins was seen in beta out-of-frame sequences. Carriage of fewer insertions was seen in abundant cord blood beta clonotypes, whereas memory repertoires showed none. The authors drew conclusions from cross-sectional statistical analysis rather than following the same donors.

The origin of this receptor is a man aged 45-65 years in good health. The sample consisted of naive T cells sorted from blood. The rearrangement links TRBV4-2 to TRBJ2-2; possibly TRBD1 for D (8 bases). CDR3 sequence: CASSQGGQGATGELFF. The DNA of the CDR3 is TGTGCCAGCAGCCAGGGGGGGCAGGGGGCCACCGGGGAGCTGTTTTTT.